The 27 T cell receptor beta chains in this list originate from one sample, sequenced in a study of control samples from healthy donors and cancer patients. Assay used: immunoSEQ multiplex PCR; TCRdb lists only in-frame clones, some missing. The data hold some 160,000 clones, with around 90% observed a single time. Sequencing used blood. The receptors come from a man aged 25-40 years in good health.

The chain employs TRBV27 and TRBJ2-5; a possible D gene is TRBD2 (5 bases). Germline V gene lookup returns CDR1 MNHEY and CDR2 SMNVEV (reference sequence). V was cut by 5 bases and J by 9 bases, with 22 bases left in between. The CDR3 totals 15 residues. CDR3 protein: CASSHLDAPSGSQYF. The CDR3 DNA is TGTGCCAGCAGTCACCTCGACGCCCCGTCGGGGTCCCAGTACTTC.

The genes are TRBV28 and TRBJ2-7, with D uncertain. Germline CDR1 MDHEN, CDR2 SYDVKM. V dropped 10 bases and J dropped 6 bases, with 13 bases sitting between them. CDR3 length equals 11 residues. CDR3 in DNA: TGTGCCACCCAACTTTGGTTCGAGCAGTACTTC. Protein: CATQLWFEQYF.

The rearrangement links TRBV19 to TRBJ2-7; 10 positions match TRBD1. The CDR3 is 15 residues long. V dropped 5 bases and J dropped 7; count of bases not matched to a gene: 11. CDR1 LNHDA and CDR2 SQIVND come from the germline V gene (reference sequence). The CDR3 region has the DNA TGTGCCAGTAGTGGCTACCGGGACAGGGGAGGAGAGCAGTACTTC. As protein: CASSGYRDRGGEQYF.

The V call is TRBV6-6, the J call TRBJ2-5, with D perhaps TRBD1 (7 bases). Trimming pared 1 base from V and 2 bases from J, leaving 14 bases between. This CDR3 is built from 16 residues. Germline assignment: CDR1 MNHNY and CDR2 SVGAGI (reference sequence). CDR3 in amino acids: CASSYFLSGGQETQYF. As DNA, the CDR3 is TGTGCCAGCAGTTACTTTCTTTCAGGGGGGCAAGAGACCCAGTACTTC.

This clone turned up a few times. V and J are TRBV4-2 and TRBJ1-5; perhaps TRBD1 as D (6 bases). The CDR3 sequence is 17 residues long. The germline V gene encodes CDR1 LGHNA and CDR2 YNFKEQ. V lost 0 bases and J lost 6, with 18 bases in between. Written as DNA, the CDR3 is TGTGCCAGCAGCCAAGATTTGGGGGCAAAGGGGTTTCAGCCCCAGCATTTT. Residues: CASSQDLGAKGFQPQHF.

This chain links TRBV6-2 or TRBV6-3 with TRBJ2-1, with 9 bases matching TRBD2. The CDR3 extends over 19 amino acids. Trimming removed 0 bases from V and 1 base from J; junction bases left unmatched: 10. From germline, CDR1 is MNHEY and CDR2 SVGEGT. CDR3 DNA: TGTGCCAGCAGTTACTCTTTGCGGGAGGGAATCGGATCCTACAATGAGCAGTTCTTC. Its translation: CASSYSLREGIGSYNEQFF.

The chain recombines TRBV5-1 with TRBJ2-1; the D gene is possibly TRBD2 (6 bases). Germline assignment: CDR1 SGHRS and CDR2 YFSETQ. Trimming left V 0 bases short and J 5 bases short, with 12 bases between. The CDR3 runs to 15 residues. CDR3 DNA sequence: TGCGCCAGCAGCTTGGATAACGGGGGAGACAATGAGCAGTTCTTC. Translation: CASSLDNGGDNEQFF. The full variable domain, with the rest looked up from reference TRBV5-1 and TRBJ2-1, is KAGVTQTPRYLIKTRGQQVTLSCSPISGHRSVSWYQQTPGQGLQFLFEYFSETQRNKGNFPGRFSGRQFSNSRSEMNVSTLELGDSALYLCASSLDNGGDNEQFFGPGTRLTVL.

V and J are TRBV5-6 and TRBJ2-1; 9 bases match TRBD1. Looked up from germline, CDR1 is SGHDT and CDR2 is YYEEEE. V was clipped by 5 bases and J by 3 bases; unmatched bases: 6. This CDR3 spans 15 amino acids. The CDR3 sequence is CASSPGTGIYNEQFF. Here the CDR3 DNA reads TGTGCCAGCAGTCCCGGGACAGGGATCTACAATGAGCAGTTCTTC.

CDR3 region: CASSSGGGNTIYF. The CDR3 DNA follows: TGTGCCAGCAGCTCGGGTGGTGGAAACACCATATATTTT. This chain connects TRBV11-2 to TRBJ1-3; D remains ambiguous. The CDR3 spans 13 residues. V gave up 4 bases and J gave up 3 bases, with 7 bases separating them. Germline-derived CDR1 and CDR2 are SGHAT and FQNNGV.

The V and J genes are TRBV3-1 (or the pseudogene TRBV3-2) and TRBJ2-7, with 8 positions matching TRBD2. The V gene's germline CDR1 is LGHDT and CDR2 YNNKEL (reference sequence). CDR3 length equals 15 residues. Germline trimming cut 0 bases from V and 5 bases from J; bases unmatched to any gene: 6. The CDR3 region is CASSQEGQRGNEQYF. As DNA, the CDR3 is TGTGCCAGCAGCCAAGAAGGCCAGCGGGGGAACGAGCAGTACTTC.

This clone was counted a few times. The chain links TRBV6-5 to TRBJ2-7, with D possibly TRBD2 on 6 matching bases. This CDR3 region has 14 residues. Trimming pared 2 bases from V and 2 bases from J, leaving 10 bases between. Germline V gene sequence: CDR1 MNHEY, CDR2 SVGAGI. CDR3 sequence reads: CASSYGGATYEQYF. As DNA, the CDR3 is TGTGCCAGCAGTTACGGCGGGGCCACCTACGAGCAGTACTTC.

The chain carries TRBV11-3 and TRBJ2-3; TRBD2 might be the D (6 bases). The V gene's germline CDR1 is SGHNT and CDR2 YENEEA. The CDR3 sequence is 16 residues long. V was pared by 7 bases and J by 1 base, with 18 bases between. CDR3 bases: TGTGCCAGCACCATTATGGGGGGAGGAGGCACAGATACGCAGTATTTT. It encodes CASTIMGGGGTDTQYF.

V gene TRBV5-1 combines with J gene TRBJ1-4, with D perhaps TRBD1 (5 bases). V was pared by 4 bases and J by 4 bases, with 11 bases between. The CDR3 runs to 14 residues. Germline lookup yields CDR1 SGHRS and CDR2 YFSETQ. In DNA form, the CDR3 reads TGCGCCAGCAGCCCCGGGGGGGGTAATGAAAAACTGTTTTTT. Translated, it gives CASSPGGGNEKLFF.

CDR3 nucleotides: TGTGCCAGTAGTACTTTGAGGCTAGGGGAAAAACTGTTTTTT. Translation gives CASSTLRLGEKLFF. The rearrangement links TRBV19 to TRBJ1-4; D is ambiguous. The CDR3 runs 14 residues. V gave up 4 bases and J gave up 8 bases, with 14 bases separating them. Per the germline V gene, CDR1 is LNHDA and CDR2 is SQIVND (reference sequence).

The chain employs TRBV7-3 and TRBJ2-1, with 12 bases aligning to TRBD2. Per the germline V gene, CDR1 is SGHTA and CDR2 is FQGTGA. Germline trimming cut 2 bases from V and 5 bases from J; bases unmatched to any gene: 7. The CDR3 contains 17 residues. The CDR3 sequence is CASSLLGTSGPNNEQFF. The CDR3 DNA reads TGTGCCAGCAGCTTACTTGGGACTAGCGGGCCCAACAATGAGCAGTTCTTC. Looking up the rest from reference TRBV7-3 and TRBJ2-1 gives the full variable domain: GAGVSQTPSNKVTEKGKYVELRCDPISGHTALYWYRQSLGQGPEFLIYFQGTGAADDSGLPNDRFFAVRPEGSVSTLKIQRTERGDSAVYLCASSLLGTSGPNNEQFFGPGTRLTVL.

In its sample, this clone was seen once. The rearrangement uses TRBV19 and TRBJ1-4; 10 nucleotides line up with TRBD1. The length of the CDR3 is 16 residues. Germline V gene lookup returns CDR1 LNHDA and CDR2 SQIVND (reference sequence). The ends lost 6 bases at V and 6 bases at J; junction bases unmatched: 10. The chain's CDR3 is CASRLGQGVKDEKLFF. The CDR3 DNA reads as TGTGCCAGTAGGCTCGGACAGGGGGTCAAGGATGAAAAACTGTTTTTT.

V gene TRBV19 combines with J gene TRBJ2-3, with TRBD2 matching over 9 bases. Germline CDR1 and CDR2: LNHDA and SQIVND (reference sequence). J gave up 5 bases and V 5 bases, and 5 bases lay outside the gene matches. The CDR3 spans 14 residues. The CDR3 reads CASSVRGGGDTQYF. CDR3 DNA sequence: TGTGCCAGTAGTGTGCGCGGGGGGGGAGATACGCAGTATTTT.

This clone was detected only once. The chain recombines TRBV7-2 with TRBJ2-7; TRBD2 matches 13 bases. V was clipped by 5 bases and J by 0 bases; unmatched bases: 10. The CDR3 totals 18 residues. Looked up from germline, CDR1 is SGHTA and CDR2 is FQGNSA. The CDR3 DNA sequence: TGTGCCAGCAGCCCGGGCGGGACTAGCGGGAAAAGCTCCTACGAGCAGTACTTC. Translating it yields CASSPGGTSGKSSYEQYF.

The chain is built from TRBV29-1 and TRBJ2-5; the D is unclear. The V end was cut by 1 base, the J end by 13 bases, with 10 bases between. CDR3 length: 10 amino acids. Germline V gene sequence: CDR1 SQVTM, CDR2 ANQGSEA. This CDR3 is CSVEARWRYF. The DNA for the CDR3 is TGCAGCGTTGAAGCTCGCTGGAGGTACTTC.

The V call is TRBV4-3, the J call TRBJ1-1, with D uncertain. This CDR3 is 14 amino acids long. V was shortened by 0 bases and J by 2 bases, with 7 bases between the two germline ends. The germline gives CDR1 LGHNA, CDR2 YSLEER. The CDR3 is CASSQDLKNTEAFF. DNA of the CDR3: TGCGCCAGCAGCCAAGACCTAAAAAACACTGAAGCTTTCTTT.

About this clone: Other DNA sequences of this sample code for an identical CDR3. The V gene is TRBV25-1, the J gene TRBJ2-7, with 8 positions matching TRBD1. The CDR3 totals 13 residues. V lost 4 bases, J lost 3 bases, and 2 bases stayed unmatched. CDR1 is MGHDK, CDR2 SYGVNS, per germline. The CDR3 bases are TGTGCCAGCAGTGGGGGGACAGGCTACGAGCAGTACTTC. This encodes CASSGGTGYEQYF.

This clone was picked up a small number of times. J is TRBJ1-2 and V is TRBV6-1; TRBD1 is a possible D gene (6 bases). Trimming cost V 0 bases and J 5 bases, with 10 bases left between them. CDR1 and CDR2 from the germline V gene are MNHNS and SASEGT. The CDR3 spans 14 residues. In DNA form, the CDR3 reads TGTGCCAGCAGTGAAGCGGGACAAGCATATGGCTACACCTTC. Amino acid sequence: CASSEAGQAYGYTF.

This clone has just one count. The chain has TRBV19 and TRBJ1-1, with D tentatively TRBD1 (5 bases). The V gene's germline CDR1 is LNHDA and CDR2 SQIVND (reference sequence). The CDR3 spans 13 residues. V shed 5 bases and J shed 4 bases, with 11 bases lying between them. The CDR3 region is CASSWGTGTEAFF. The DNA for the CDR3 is TGTGCCAGTAGTTGGGGGACGGGCACTGAAGCTTTCTTT.

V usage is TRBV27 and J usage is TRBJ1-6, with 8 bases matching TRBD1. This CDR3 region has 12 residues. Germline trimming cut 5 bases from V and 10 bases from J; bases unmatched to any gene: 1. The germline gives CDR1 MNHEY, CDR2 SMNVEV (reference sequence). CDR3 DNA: TGTGCCAGCAGTAACAGGGGGTCACCCCTCCACTTT. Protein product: CASSNRGSPLHF.

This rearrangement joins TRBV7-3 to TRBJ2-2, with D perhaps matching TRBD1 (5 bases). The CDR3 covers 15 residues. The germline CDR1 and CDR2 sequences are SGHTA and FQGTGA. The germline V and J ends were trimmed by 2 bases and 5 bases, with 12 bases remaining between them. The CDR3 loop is CASSLGPGSTGELFF. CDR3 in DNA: TGTGCCAGCAGCTTAGGGCCAGGGTCGACCGGGGAGCTGTTTTTT.

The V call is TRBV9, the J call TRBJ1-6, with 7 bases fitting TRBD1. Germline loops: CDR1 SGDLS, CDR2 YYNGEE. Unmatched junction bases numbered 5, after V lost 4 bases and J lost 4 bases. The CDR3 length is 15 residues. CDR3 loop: CASSPRDSYNSPLHF. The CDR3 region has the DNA TGTGCCAGCAGCCCCCGGGACAGTTATAATTCACCCCTCCACTTT.

The CDR3 DNA sequence: TGTGCCAGCAGCCGCCAAGGACAGCCCAATCAGCCCCAGCATTTT. Its translation is CASSRQGQPNQPQHF. This rearrangement joins TRBV6-5 to TRBJ1-5; a weak D match, TRBD1 (6 bases). Trimming left V 6 bases short and J 3 bases short, with 15 bases between. Looked up from germline, CDR1 is MNHEY and CDR2 is SVGAGI. This CDR3 is built from 15 residues.